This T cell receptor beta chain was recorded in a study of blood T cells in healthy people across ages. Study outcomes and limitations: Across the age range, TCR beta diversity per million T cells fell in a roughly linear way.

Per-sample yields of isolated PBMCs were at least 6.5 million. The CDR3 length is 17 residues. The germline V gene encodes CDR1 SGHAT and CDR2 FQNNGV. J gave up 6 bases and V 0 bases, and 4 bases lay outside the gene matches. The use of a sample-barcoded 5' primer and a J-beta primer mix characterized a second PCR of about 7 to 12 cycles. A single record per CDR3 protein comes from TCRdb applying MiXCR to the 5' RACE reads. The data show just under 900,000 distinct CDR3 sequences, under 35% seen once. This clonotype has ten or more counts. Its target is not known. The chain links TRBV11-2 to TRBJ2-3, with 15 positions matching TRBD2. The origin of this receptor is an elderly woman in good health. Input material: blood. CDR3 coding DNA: TGTGCCAGCAGCTTAGATGGGACTAGCGGGGGGACCGATACGCAGTATTTT. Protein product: CASSLDGTSGGTDTQYF.